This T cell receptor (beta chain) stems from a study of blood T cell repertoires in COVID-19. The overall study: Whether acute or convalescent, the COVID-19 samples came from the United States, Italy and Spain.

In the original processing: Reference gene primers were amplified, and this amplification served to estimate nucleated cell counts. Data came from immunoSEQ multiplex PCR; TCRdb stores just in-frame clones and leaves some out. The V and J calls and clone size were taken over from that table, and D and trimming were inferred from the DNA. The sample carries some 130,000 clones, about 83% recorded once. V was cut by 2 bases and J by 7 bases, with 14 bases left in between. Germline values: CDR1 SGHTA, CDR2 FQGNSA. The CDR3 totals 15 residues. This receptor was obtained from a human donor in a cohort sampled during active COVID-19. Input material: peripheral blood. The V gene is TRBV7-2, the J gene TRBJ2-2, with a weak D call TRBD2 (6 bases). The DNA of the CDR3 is TGTGCCAGCAGCTTACGCCGGGGGTACGGCGGGGAGCTGTTTTTT. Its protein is CASSLRRGYGGELFF. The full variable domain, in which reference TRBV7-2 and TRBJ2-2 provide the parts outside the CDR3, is GAGVSQSPSNKVTEKGKDVELRCDPISGHTALYWYRQSLGQGLEFLIYFQGNSAPDKSGLPSDRFSAERTGGSVSTLTIQRTQQEDSAVYLCASSLRRGYGGELFFGEGSRLTVL.